The 7 T cell receptor beta chains presented below share a single source sample, sequenced in a study of regulatory T cells in long-lasting Graves disease. Noted time point: persistent/refractory GD, antithyroid drugs over 5 years with positive TRAb. PBMC RNA was the source of the TCR library. Construction of the TCR beta libraries employed iRepertoire HTBI primers in conjunction with Arm-PCR of CDR3 regions. One entry per CDR3 protein results from TCRdb running MiXCR on the multiplex PCR reads. The table records roughly 500,000 distinct CDR3 sequences, 20% to 25% of them present only once. Specimen: peripheral blood mononuclear cells (PBMCs), collected when the disease was refractory, from a patient treated with antithyroid drugs. Receptors were obtained from a female donor with Graves disease.

This clonotype appeared a few times. The chain combines TRBV18 with TRBJ2-7; D not resolved. Trimming pared 2 bases from V and 2 bases from J, leaving 7 bases between. This CDR3 comprises 13 residues. Germline CDR1 KGHSH, CDR2 LQKENI. The CDR3 protein is CASSPDQTYEQYF. The CDR3, as DNA: TGTGCCAGCTCACCAGACCAAACCTACGAGCAGTACTTC. The variable domain in full, completed from reference TRBV18 and TRBJ2-7, reads NAGVMQNPRHLVRRRGQEARLRCSPMKGHSHVYWYRQLPEEGLKFMVYLQKENIIDESGMPKERFSAEFPKEGPSILRIQQVVRGDSAAYFCASSPDQTYEQYFGPGTRLTVT.

Ten or more counts support this clonotype. The chain is built from TRBV28 and TRBJ1-4; no reliable D call. The CDR3 consists of 15 residues. Trimming removed 1 base at V and 1 base at J, with 7 bases between. Per the germline V gene, CDR1 is MDHEN and CDR2 is SYDVKM. CDR3 in amino acids: CASSLLSETNEKLFF. The CDR3 nucleotides are TGTGCCAGCAGTTTATTGTCGGAAACTAATGAAAAACTGTTTTTT.

The chain is built from TRBV19 and TRBJ2-6, with D perhaps assigned TRBD1 or TRBD2 (6 bases each). CDR1 and CDR2 from the germline V gene are LNHDA and SQIVND (reference sequence). This CDR3 is 17 amino acids long. Trimming stripped 3 bases from V and 1 base from J, with 13 bases between. The CDR3 bases are TGTGCCAGTAGTATTTCCGAGGGGGGATCTGGGGCCAACGTCCTGACTTTC. It yields the protein CASSISEGGSGANVLTF.

As regards this clonotype: A clone one base away is much larger, so this may be a read error. V usage is TRBV7-2 and J usage is TRBJ1-1; D is perhaps TRBD1 (5 bases). The CDR3 runs 14 residues. CDR1 is SGHTA, CDR2 FQGNSA, per germline. The CDR3, as DNA: TGTGCCAGCAGCTTGGACAATTTGGCTACTGAAGCTTCCTTT. Its translation: CASSLDNLATEASF.

In its sample, this clonotype was seen many times. The chain couples TRBV28 to TRBJ2-7; 10 positions match TRBD2. Germline values: CDR1 MDHEN, CDR2 SYDVKM. The V and J ends lost 6 bases and 2 bases, in that order; junction bases with no gene match: 7. The CDR3 sequence is 15 residues long. The CDR3 sequence: CASSLGSGGAYEQYF. CDR3 bases: TGTGCCAGCAGCTTGGGAAGCGGGGGGGCCTACGAGCAGTACTTC.

In this sample, this clonotype turned up many times. This chain connects TRBV6-5 to TRBJ2-7; TRBD1 matches 7 bases. The trim removed 0 bases at V and 6 bases at J, leaving 8 bases unmatched. CDR3 length: 15 residues. From germline, CDR1 is MNHEY and CDR2 SVGAGI. The CDR3 is CASSYSMNRGLEQYF. In DNA form, the CDR3 reads TGTGCCAGCAGTTACTCGATGAATAGGGGGCTCGAGCAGTACTTC.

In this sample, this clonotype turned up many times. The chain recombines TRBV28 with TRBJ1-2; 7 bases match TRBD1. Trimming cost V 4 bases and J 6 bases; bases outside gene matches: 14. This CDR3 contains 16 residues. CDR1 and CDR2 (germline): MDHEN, SYDVKM. The CDR3 spells CASSWQDRPLIDGYTF. The CDR3 DNA is TGTGCCAGCAGTTGGCAGGACAGGCCGCTGATCGATGGCTACACCTTC.